These 20 T cell receptor beta chains share one sample of origin, sequenced in a study of blood T cell repertoires in COVID-19. Here immunoSEQ multiplex PCR was the method, and the copy in TCRdb shows in-frame clones only, minus some. This table has 350,000 or so clones, more than 70% appearing once. Sequences were obtained from peripheral blood. These receptors were collected from a woman aged 30 to 39 with COVID-19, enrolled during active disease.

CDR3 loop: CASSLGQGAGYGYTF. The CDR3 DNA is TGTGCCAGCAGCTTGGGACAGGGGGCTGGCTATGGCTACACCTTC. The gene calls are TRBV5-6 and TRBJ1-2; the match to TRBD1 covers 10 bases. V gave up 0 bases and J gave up 4 bases; unmatched junction bases: 3. The CDR3 is made up of 15 amino acids. Germline CDR1 reads SGHDT; CDR2 reads YYEEEE.

This chain connects TRBV5-4 to TRBJ2-7; 7 bases agree with TRBD2. The CDR3 spans 13 residues. From germline, CDR1 is SGHNT and CDR2 YYREEE (reference sequence). V gave up 6 bases and J gave up 5 bases; unmatched junction bases: 8. The CDR3 DNA reads as TGTGCCAGCACCTCCGCGGGGGAACACGAGCAGTACTTC. Protein product: CASTSAGEHEQYF.

The rearrangement uses TRBV27 and TRBJ1-2, with 8 nucleotides matching TRBD1. The CDR3 totals 16 residues. The V gene end was trimmed by 5 bases and the J gene end by 3 bases; junction bases not matched to a gene: 11. The V gene's germline CDR1 is MNHEY and CDR2 SMNVEV (reference sequence). The DNA for the CDR3 is TGTGCCAGCAGTCCGATTTTGGGGACAGGAGACTATGGCTACACCTTC. Amino acid sequence: CASSPILGTGDYGYTF.

V usage is TRBV20-1 and J usage is TRBJ2-1; 7 bases fit TRBD2. The germline V gene encodes CDR1 DFQATT and CDR2 SNEGSKA (reference sequence). This CDR3 is built from 14 residues. V dropped 3 bases and J dropped 4; count of bases not matched to a gene: 6. CDR3 bases: TGCAGTGCTAGTTATAGCGGGCCTTACAATGAGCAGTTCTTC. Its protein product is CSASYSGPYNEQFF.

This chain joins TRBV27 and TRBJ2-5, with D maybe TRBD2 (5 bases). V was cut by 3 bases and J by 5 bases, with 10 bases left in between. Germline-derived CDR1 and CDR2 are MNHEY and SMNVEV (reference sequence). This CDR3 has 13 amino acids. CDR3: CASSFRLTETQYF. The CDR3 region has the DNA TGTGCCAGCAGTTTCCGACTAACGGAGACCCAGTACTTC.

The chain couples TRBV9 to TRBJ1-1; 8 bases fit TRBD1. The CDR3 loop spans 15 amino acids. With V trimmed by 0 bases and J by 3 bases, 4 bases remained unmatched. Germline-derived CDR1 and CDR2 are SGDLS and YYNGEE. The CDR3 DNA reads as TGTGCCAGCAGCGTAGCCCAGGGGGCGGACACTGAAGCTTTCTTT. Translation gives CASSVAQGADTEAFF.

J is TRBJ2-5 and V is TRBV7-9; TRBD2 matches at 9 bases. Unmatched junction bases numbered 8, after V lost 4 bases and J lost 5 bases. Germline assignment: CDR1 SEHNR and CDR2 FQNEAQ (reference sequence). The CDR3 has 15 residues. For the CDR3, the DNA is TGTGCCAGCAGCTACGGGGCTAGCGGGATGGAGACCCAGTACTTC. It specifies CASSYGASGMETQYF.

This clone was picked up one time. The chain links TRBV19 to TRBJ2-4; 9 nucleotides agree with TRBD1. Germline lookup yields CDR1 LNHDA and CDR2 SQIVND (reference sequence). With 4 bases clipped from V and 1 base from J, the junction kept 8 bases outside the gene matches. This CDR3 is built from 17 residues. The CDR3 region has the DNA TGTGCCAGTAGTACGGGGGACAGGGTAATTGCCAAAAACATTCAGTACTTC. Protein product: CASSTGDRVIAKNIQYF.

This chain links TRBV7-3 with TRBJ2-1; D is unresolved. CDR3 length: 13 residues. Germline CDR1 SGHTA, CDR2 FQGTGA. The V and J ends lost 3 bases and 5 bases respectively, with 8 bases between them. The DNA of the CDR3 is TGTGCCAGCAGCTTGGAGAGAAACAATGAGCAGTTCTTC. This codes for CASSLERNNEQFF.

The rearrangement joins TRBV9 to TRBJ1-4, with D tentatively TRBD1 (5 bases). With 0 bases removed from V and 7 bases from J, the gap between germline ends came to 22 bases. The CDR3 extends over 18 amino acids. Germline values: CDR1 SGDLS, CDR2 YYNGEE. CDR3 loop: CASSVGPGGRGISEKLFF. The DNA of the CDR3 is TGTGCCAGCAGCGTAGGCCCCGGGGGTCGAGGGATAAGTGAAAAACTGTTTTTT.

This clone was seen only once. The chain uses TRBV28 and TRBJ2-3; D is perhaps TRBD2 (5 bases). The V end lost 3 bases, the J end lost 4 bases, and 14 bases lay between the germline ends. From germline, CDR1 is MDHEN and CDR2 SYDVKM. This CDR3 is 15 amino acids long. Here the CDR3 reads CASSFRRNGADTQYF. CDR3 coding DNA: TGTGCCAGCAGTTTCAGGCGGAACGGGGCAGATACGCAGTATTTT.

The CDR3: CASSRGRGTEAFF. CDR3 coding DNA: TGTGCCAGCTCCAGGGGGCGCGGTACTGAAGCTTTCTTT. The gene calls are TRBV6-5 and TRBJ1-1, with 8 nucleotides matching TRBD1. Germline loops: CDR1 MNHEY, CDR2 SVGAGI. With V trimmed by 8 bases and J by 5 bases, 7 bases remained unmatched. The CDR3 has 13 amino acids.

This clone appeared once. The CDR3, as DNA: TGTGCCAGCAGGTATCAGGGTACCACCGGGGAGCTGTTTTTT. This gives the protein CASRYQGTTGELFF. The gene calls are TRBV9 and TRBJ2-2; TRBD1 is a possible D gene (5 bases). Germline V gene sequence: CDR1 SGDLS, CDR2 YYNGEE. Trimming shortened V by 5 bases and J by 4 bases, and 12 bases separated the two germline ends. This CDR3 is built from 14 residues.

This clone showed up just once. The CDR3 region is CASSLNGLNTEAFF. The CDR3 bases are TGTGCCAGCAGCTTAAACGGGTTGAACACTGAAGCTTTCTTT. This chain uses TRBV11-2 with TRBJ1-1; D remains ambiguous. The CDR3 runs 14 residues. Looked up from germline, CDR1 is SGHAT and CDR2 is FQNNGV. V lost 2 bases and J lost 0, with 7 bases in between.

The rearrangement uses TRBV27 and TRBJ2-3; no clear D gene. From germline, CDR1 is MNHEY and CDR2 SMNVEV (reference sequence). CDR3 length: 14 amino acids. V was pared by 5 bases and J by 3 bases, with 12 bases between. CDR3 amino acids: CASSPWAWTDTQYF. CDR3 in DNA: TGTGCCAGCAGTCCCTGGGCCTGGACAGATACGCAGTATTTT.

A note on this clone: The same CDR3 is also encoded by other DNA sequences in this sample. This chain links TRBV5-1 with TRBJ2-7, with a possible D match to TRBD1 (5 bases). Germline V gives CDR1 SGHRS, CDR2 YFSETQ. Trimming cost V 1 base and J 2 bases, with 7 bases left between them. The CDR3 consists of 13 residues. The CDR3 coding sequence is TGCGCCAGCAGCTTGACAGGTGCCTACGAGCAGTACTTC. It specifies CASSLTGAYEQYF.

V and J are TRBV5-1 and TRBJ2-2; D remains ambiguous. The CDR3 consists of 15 residues. Trimming pared 4 bases from V and 6 bases from J, leaving 16 bases between. The germline V gene has CDR1 SGHRS and CDR2 YFSETQ. CDR3 region: CASSVSVVVSGELFF. CDR3 in DNA: TGCGCCAGCAGCGTAAGTGTAGTCGTGTCCGGGGAGCTGTTTTTT.

The rearrangement joins TRBV5-1 to TRBJ1-6; D ambiguous. Germline CDR1 reads SGHRS; CDR2 reads YFSETQ. CDR3 length equals 17 residues. Between the trimmed V and J ends, which lost 4 bases and 7 bases, there was a span of 21 bases. CDR3 residues: CASSPGFTRGYNSPLHF. CDR3 nucleotides: TGCGCCAGCAGCCCCGGATTTACGCGGGGATACAATTCACCCCTCCACTTT. The full variable domain, its missing parts supplied by reference TRBV5-1 and TRBJ1-6, is KAGVTQTPRYLIKTRGQQVTLSCSPISGHRSVSWYQQTPGQGLQFLFEYFSETQRNKGNFPGRFSGRQFSNSRSEMNVSTLELGDSALYLCASSPGFTRGYNSPLHFGNGTRLTVT.

The genes are TRBV2 and TRBJ2-7; TRBD1 matches 9 bases. Trimming cost V 8 bases and J 5 bases; bases outside gene matches: 10. The CDR3 has 14 residues. Germline values: CDR1 SNHLY, CDR2 FYNNEI. The CDR3 region is CASVSGQGRDEQYF. The CDR3 DNA follows: TGTGCCAGCGTATCGGGACAGGGTCGGGACGAGCAGTACTTC.

The V call is TRBV15, the J call TRBJ2-7; tentatively, D is TRBD2 (6 bases). V lost 0 bases and J lost 2, with 14 bases in between. The CDR3 is made up of 16 amino acids. CDR1 is LNHNV and CDR2 is YYDKDF in the germline V gene (reference sequence). The chain's CDR3 is CATSRDSGLQTYEQYF. DNA for the CDR3: TGTGCCACCAGCAGAGATTCCGGACTACAAACCTACGAGCAGTACTTC.